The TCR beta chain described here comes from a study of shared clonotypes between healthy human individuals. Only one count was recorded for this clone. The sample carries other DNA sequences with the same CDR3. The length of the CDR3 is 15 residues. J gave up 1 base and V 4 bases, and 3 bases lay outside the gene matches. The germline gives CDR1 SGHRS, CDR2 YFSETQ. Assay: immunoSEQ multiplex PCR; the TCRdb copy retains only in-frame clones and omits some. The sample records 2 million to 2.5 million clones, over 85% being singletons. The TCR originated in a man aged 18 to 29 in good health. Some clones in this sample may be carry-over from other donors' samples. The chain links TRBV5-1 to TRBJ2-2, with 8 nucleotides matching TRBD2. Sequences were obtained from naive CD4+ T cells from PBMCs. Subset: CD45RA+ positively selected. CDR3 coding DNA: TGCGCCAGCAGCCTGACTAGCGTGAACACCGGGGAGCTGTTTTTT. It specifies CASSLTSVNTGELFF.